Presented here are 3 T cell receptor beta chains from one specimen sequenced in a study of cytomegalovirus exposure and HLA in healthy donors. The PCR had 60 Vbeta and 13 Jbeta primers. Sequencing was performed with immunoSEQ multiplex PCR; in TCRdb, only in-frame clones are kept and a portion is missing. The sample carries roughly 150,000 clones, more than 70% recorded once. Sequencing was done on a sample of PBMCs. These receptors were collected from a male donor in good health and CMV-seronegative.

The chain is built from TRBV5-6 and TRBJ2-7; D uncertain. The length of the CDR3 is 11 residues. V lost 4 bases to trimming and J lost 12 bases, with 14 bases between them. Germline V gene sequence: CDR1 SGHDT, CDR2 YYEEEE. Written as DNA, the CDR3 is TGTGCCAGCAGCCTTAACCGAGTCTGGTACTTC. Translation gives CASSLNRVWYF. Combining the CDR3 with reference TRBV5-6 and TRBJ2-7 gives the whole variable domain DAGVTQSPTHLIKTRGQQVTLRCSPKSGHDTVSWYQQALGQGPQFIFQYYEEEERQRGNFPDRFSGHQFPNYSSELNVNALLLGDSALYLCASSLNRVWYFGPGTRLTVT.

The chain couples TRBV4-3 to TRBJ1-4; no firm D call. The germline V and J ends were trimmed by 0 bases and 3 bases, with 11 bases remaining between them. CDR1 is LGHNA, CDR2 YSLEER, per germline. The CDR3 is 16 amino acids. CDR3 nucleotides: TGCGCCAGCAGCCAAGATCGTGCGTTGGCTAATGAAAAACTGTTTTTT. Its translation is CASSQDRALANEKLFF.

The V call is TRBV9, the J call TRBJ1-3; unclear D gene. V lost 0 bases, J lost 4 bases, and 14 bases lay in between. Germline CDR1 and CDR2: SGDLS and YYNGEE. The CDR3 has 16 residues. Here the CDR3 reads CASSVEAPGRGNTIYF. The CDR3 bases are TGTGCCAGCAGCGTAGAGGCCCCGGGTAGGGGAAACACCATATATTTT.